This TCR beta chain was recovered during a study of cytomegalovirus exposure and HLA in healthy donors. The CDR3 has 12 residues. CDR1 MNHEY and CDR2 SVGAGI come from the germline V gene. The V end was cut by 9 bases, the J end by 1 base, with 7 bases between. Primers: 60 Vbeta forward and 13 Jbeta reverse. The method was immunoSEQ multiplex PCR; TCRdb's version includes in-frame clones alone and lacks a portion of them. The sample records fewer than 110,000 clones, 77% being singletons. The chain combines TRBV6-5 with TRBJ1-3; perhaps TRBD1 as D (5 bases). The sequenced material came from PBMCs. The source is a male donor in good health and CMV-seronegative. In DNA, the CDR3 is TGTGCCAGTTGGACATCTGGAAACACCATATATTTT. This encodes CASWTSGNTIYF.